A single sample is the source of the 31 T cell receptor beta chains below, sequenced in a study of T cells in Graves' hyperthyroidism and ophthalmopathy. RNA transcripts yielded amplified TCR beta CDR3 regions. The TCR CDR3 was amplified in a first-round RT-PCR using the HTBI primer set. TCRdb independently ran MiXCR on the multiplex PCR reads; one entry per CDR3 protein. The data hold 300,000 to 450,000 distinct CDR3 sequences, with approximately 18% observed a single time. Sequencing was performed on blood. The source is a woman in her thirties with Graves' hyperthyroidism that later progressed to Graves' ophthalmopathy.

This clonotype was recorded at least ten times. The J gene is TRBJ1-2, the V gene TRBV7-9, with a weak D call TRBD1 (5 bases). The CDR3 totals 14 residues. Deletions cut 4 bases from V and 8 bases from J, with 17 bases between. CDR1 is SEHNR and CDR2 is FQNEAQ in the germline V gene (reference sequence). The CDR3 is CASSSGTGSGGYTF. As DNA, the CDR3 is TGTGCCAGCAGCTCGGGAACAGGCTCGGGCGGCTACACCTTC.

Points on this clonotype: One end of the junction varies from germline; a read error may be responsible. The genes are TRBV6-1 and TRBJ1-2; perhaps TRBD1 as D (5 bases). Germline CDR1 and CDR2: MNHNS and SASEGT. The CDR3 has 13 residues. This CDR3 is CASSDRANYGYAF. Here the CDR3 DNA reads TGTGCCAGCAGTGACAGGGCTAACTATGGCTACGCCTTC.

With respect to this clonotype: A much larger clone is a single base away; this may be a read error. The chain uses TRBV27 and TRBJ2-5, with a weak D call TRBD2 (5 bases). CDR1 is MNHEY and CDR2 is SMNVEV in the germline V gene (reference sequence). This CDR3 is 13 amino acids long. CDR3 in amino acids: CAGSFSLDGTQYF. The CDR3 nucleotides read TGTGCCGGCAGTTTTTCACTAGACGGGACCCAGTACTTC.

The rearrangement uses TRBV10-2 and TRBJ2-5; D call uncertain. CDR1 WSHSY and CDR2 SAAADI come from the germline V gene. V lost 0 bases and J lost 4, with 9 bases in between. The CDR3 is 14 residues long. The CDR3 sequence: CASSESKLSETQYF. The CDR3 DNA sequence: TGCGCCAGCAGTGAGTCTAAGCTGTCAGAGACCCAGTACTTC.

Here the CDR3 reads CATAGHYNEQFF. For the CDR3, the DNA is TGTGCCACCGCGGGTCACTACAATGAGCAGTTCTTC. The rearrangement links TRBV12-3 or TRBV12-4 to TRBJ2-1; maybe TRBD2 (5 bases). Trimming took 10 bases from V and 3 from J, leaving 10 bases between them. This CDR3 contains 12 residues.

This clonotype appeared a few times. The gene calls are TRBV20-1 and TRBJ2-1; no definite D call. Trimming left V 5 bases short and J 0 bases short, with 17 bases between. CDR1 and CDR2 (germline): DFQATT, SNEGSKA (reference sequence). The CDR3 has 16 amino acids. This CDR3 reads CSAGRYDSSSYNEQFF. The CDR3 DNA follows: TGCAGTGCTGGAAGGTACGACTCGAGCTCCTACAATGAGCAGTTCTTC.

This clonotype was seen at least ten times. The rearrangement links TRBV27 to TRBJ1-1; D is ambiguous. CDR1 MNHEY and CDR2 SMNVEV come from the germline V gene (reference sequence). V lost 2 bases and J 4 bases, leaving 8 bases between the germline ends. CDR3 length: 13 amino acids. CDR3 residues: CASSLIPGTEAFF. The CDR3 nucleotides are TGTGCCAGCAGTTTAATTCCGGGCACTGAAGCTTTCTTT.

The chain employs TRBV6-5 and TRBJ1-1; the match to TRBD1 covers 7 bases. This CDR3 region has 15 residues. V shed 2 bases and J 1 base; nucleotides not matched to a gene: 4. Germline CDR1 is MNHEY and CDR2 is SVGAGI. CDR3 sequence: CASSYTGQTNTEAFF. The CDR3, as DNA: TGTGCCAGCAGTTACACGGGACAGACGAACACTGAAGCTTTCTTT.

This clonotype came up many times. The rearrangement joins TRBV6-2 or TRBV6-3 to TRBJ2-7; 9 nucleotides match TRBD1. This CDR3 has 14 residues. The J segment lost 4 bases and the V segment lost 6 bases, leaving 7 bases of the junction unmatched. In germline, CDR1 is MNHEY, CDR2 SVGEGT. CDR3 residues: CASSGQGMEYEQYF. In DNA form, the CDR3 reads TGTGCCAGCAGCGGACAGGGGATGGAATACGAGCAGTACTTC.

V and J are TRBV12-3 or TRBV12-4 and TRBJ2-1, with 8 bases lining up with TRBD1. There are 15 residues in the CDR3. Trimming took 6 bases from V and 8 from J; bases not matched to a gene: 12. This chain's CDR3 is CASRPAGTGIDEQFF. The CDR3 nucleotides read TGTGCCAGCAGACCCGCCGGGACAGGAATCGATGAGCAGTTCTTC.

CDR3 coding DNA: TGTGCCAGCGGGAGGGTGGCTAGCAATCAGCCCCAGCATTTT. This gives the protein CASGRVASNQPQHF. The chain employs TRBV2 and TRBJ1-5; D unresolved. Trimming took 8 bases from V and 0 from J, leaving 11 bases between them. Germline CDR1 and CDR2: SNHLY and FYNNEI. The CDR3 covers 14 residues.

This clonotype was counted between two and nine times. The genes are TRBV12-3 or TRBV12-4 and TRBJ2-5; 7 bases align to TRBD2. V shed 4 bases and J 1 base; nucleotides not matched to a gene: 3. The CDR3 spans 14 residues. The CDR3 sequence: CASSSSSGQETQYF. The CDR3, as DNA: TGTGCCAGCAGTTCCTCTAGCGGCCAAGAGACCCAGTACTTC.

There are many counts of this clonotype. The chain carries TRBV28 and TRBJ2-5; the match to TRBD2 covers 10 bases. The CDR3 totals 17 residues. Looked up from germline, CDR1 is MDHEN and CDR2 is SYDVKM. V lost 4 bases to trimming and J lost 4 bases; unmatched junction nucleotides: 12. The CDR3 DNA sequence: TGTGCCAGCAGTTCACTAGCGGGGACCAGAAGAGGAGAGACCCAGTACTTC. Protein: CASSSLAGTRRGETQYF.

Many counts were recorded for this clonotype. The chain carries TRBV12-3 or TRBV12-4 and TRBJ2-1; TRBD2 might be the D (5 bases). The length of the CDR3 is 16 residues. The ends were cut back, 4 bases at V and 0 bases at J, with 13 bases in the middle. In DNA, the CDR3 is TGTGCCAGCAGTTATCCCCGGGAAAGCTCCTACAATGAGCAGTTCTTC. Protein: CASSYPRESSYNEQFF.

This clonotype was counted a few times. The chain couples TRBV3-1 to TRBJ1-5, with a possible D match to TRBD1 (6 bases). The CDR3 length is 16 residues. Trimming removed 0 bases from V and 7 bases from J, with 16 bases in between. The V gene's germline CDR1 is LGHDT and CDR2 YNNKEL (reference sequence). CDR3 protein: CASSQDAGARRQPQHF. The CDR3 nucleotides are TGTGCCAGCAGCCAAGATGCGGGGGCTCGACGCCAGCCCCAGCATTTT.

Notes on this clonotype: Given a much more abundant clone one base away, this may be a read error. The V and J genes are TRBV12-3 or TRBV12-4 and TRBJ1-1; tentatively, D is TRBD1 (5 bases). The CDR3 runs to 14 residues. The V and J ends lost 2 bases and 10 bases respectively, with 17 bases between them. The CDR3 DNA reads TGTGCCAGCAGTTTAAATTCACGGGGCTCTGGAGCTTTCTTT. This sequence encodes CASSLNSRGSGAFF.

This clonotype was picked up a small number of times. A read error may explain this, as a much larger clone is one base away. V and J are TRBV24-1 and TRBJ2-3; D gene ambiguous. The CDR3 loop spans 15 amino acids. From germline, CDR1 is KGHDR and CDR2 SFDVKD. CDR3 residues: CATSETSSATDMQYF. As DNA, the CDR3 is TGTGCCACCAGTGAAACATCGTCGGCCACAGATATGCAGTATTTT.

The chain has TRBV7-9 and TRBJ2-5; 9 bases align to TRBD2. J gave up 2 bases and V 5 bases, and 3 bases lay outside the gene matches. The CDR3 contains 14 residues. CDR1 SEHNR and CDR2 FQNEAQ come from the germline V gene (reference sequence). The CDR3 DNA is TGTGCCAGCAGCGCTAGCGGGGTGCAAGAGACCCAGTACTTC. Translation: CASSASGVQETQYF.

This clonotype was found many times. The rearrangement uses TRBV5-1 and TRBJ2-1, with TRBD1 identical over 9 bases. This CDR3 region has 13 residues. From germline, CDR1 is SGHRS and CDR2 YFSETQ. The V gene end was trimmed by 7 bases and the J gene end by 6 bases; junction bases not matched to a gene: 5. The CDR3 region has the DNA TGCGCCAGCGGGACAGGGTACGTCAATGAGCAGTTCTTC. Encoded protein: CASGTGYVNEQFF.

CDR3 amino acids: CASSQDRGLAGYTDTQYF. In DNA form, the CDR3 reads TGCGCCAGCAGCCAAGATCGGGGACTAGCAGGTTACACAGATACGCAGTATTTT. The V gene is TRBV4-1, the J gene TRBJ2-3; 9 bases are shared with TRBD2. Germline trimming cut 0 bases from V and 2 bases from J; bases unmatched to any gene: 9. Germline V gives CDR1 MGHRA, CDR2 YSYEKL. The CDR3 loop spans 18 amino acids.

This clonotype was observed at least ten times. CDR3 sequence: CASSRAKTFTNTEAFF. As DNA, the CDR3 is TGTGCCAGCAGTCGGGCGAAGACATTCACGAACACTGAAGCTTTCTTT. The chain recombines TRBV6-1 with TRBJ1-1; D is unresolved. Germline-derived CDR1 and CDR2 are MNHNS and SASEGT. The CDR3 length is 16 residues. Trimming took off 5 bases at V and 1 base at J, with 17 bases between the two ends.

A few counts support this clonotype. One end of the junction does not line up with germline, which may come from a read error. The chain joins TRBV4-1 to TRBJ1-2, with D maybe TRBD1 (6 bases). Per germline, CDR1 MGHRA and CDR2 YSYEKL. The CDR3 spans 14 residues. The CDR3 DNA is TGCGCCAGCAGCGAAGAGGACAGCATCTATGGCTACACCTTC. Its translation is CASSEEDSIYGYTF.

This clonotype was observed many times. This rearrangement joins TRBV6-1 to TRBJ1-2; D is unresolved. CDR1 MNHNS and CDR2 SASEGT come from the germline V gene. The length of the CDR3 is 15 residues. With 10 bases removed from V and 0 bases from J, the gap between germline ends came to 18 bases. CDR3 amino acids: CATTEWSLTNYGYTF. The CDR3 DNA reads as TGTGCCACCACAGAATGGAGCTTAACTAACTATGGCTACACCTTC.

The table lists this clonotype with a few counts. The chain carries TRBV10-3 and TRBJ2-2; D is uncertain. The CDR3 loop spans 15 amino acids. V was pared by 0 bases and J by 6 bases, with 11 bases between. Germline CDR1 is ENHRY and CDR2 is SYGVKD. Here the CDR3 reads CAISESAAMAGELFF. For the CDR3, the DNA is TGTGCCATCAGTGAGTCGGCGGCCATGGCCGGGGAGCTGTTTTTT.

In this sample, this clonotype turned up a few times. The chain links TRBV27 to TRBJ1-1, with 12 nucleotides matching TRBD1. J lost 3 bases, V lost 5 bases, and 4 bases had no gene match. Looked up from germline, CDR1 is MNHEY and CDR2 is SMNVEV (reference sequence). The CDR3 is 15 residues long. DNA of the CDR3: TGTGCCAGCAGTATTGGGACAGGGGGCTACACTGAAGCTTTCTTT. This sequence encodes CASSIGTGGYTEAFF.

This clonotype showed up just a few times. The chain joins TRBV19 to TRBJ2-7; D gene uncertain. Deletions cut 6 bases from V and 0 bases from J, with 15 bases between. This CDR3 spans 15 amino acids. Germline V gene data show CDR1 as LNHDA and CDR2 as SQIVND (reference sequence). CDR3 DNA sequence: TGTGCCAGTAGCCCCGGGCCGGTGGACTCCTACGAGCAGTACTTC. Its translation: CASSPGPVDSYEQYF.

The J gene is TRBJ2-3, the V gene TRBV27; tentative D call: TRBD2 (7 bases). V was clipped by 6 bases and J by 2 bases, with 18 bases between them. The CDR3 sequence is 16 residues long. The germline V gene encodes CDR1 MNHEY and CDR2 SMNVEV (reference sequence). This chain's CDR3 is CASRPHSAGATDTQYF. CDR3 nucleotide sequence: TGTGCCAGCAGACCCCACTCGGCGGGGGCCACAGATACGCAGTATTTT.

Many counts were recorded for this clonotype. The rearrangement joins TRBV11-3 to TRBJ2-1, with D possibly called TRBD1 or TRBD2 (5 bases each). The CDR3 is made up of 13 amino acids. Germline V lookup: CDR1 SGHNT, CDR2 YENEEA. Trimming left V 6 bases short and J 7 bases short, with 13 bases between. The CDR3 sequence: CASSFNEGNEQFF. The CDR3 DNA follows: TGTGCCAGCAGTTTTAACGAGGGGAATGAGCAGTTCTTC.

The chain is built from TRBV19 and TRBJ2-7, with TRBD2 matching 8 bases. Germline values: CDR1 LNHDA, CDR2 SQIVND (reference sequence). The length of the CDR3 is 14 residues. The V gene end was trimmed by 5 bases and the J gene end by 4 bases; junction bases not matched to a gene: 7. In nucleotides, the CDR3 is TGTGCCAGTAGTCTACGAATAGCGGGGTACGAGCAGTACTTC. Its protein product is CASSLRIAGYEQYF. The full variable domain, with the rest looked up from reference TRBV19 and TRBJ2-7, is DGGITQSPKYLFRKEGQNVTLSCEQNLNHDAMYWYRQDPGQGLRLIYYSQIVNDFQKGDIAEGYSVSREKKESFPLTVTSAQKNPTAFYLCASSLRIAGYEQYFGPGTRLTVT.

The table lists this clonotype with many counts. V usage is TRBV10-3 and J usage is TRBJ2-1, with D perhaps TRBD2 (5 bases). CDR1 is ENHRY and CDR2 is SYGVKD in the germline V gene. The CDR3 consists of 14 residues. V was clipped by 2 bases and J by 10 bases, with 15 bases between them. The CDR3 sequence is CAISEAGRVGEQFF. The DNA of the CDR3 is TGTGCCATCAGTGAGGCGGGTAGAGTCGGGGAGCAGTTCTTC.

The sample holds a few counts of this clonotype. The chain links TRBV5-1 to TRBJ1-3; 9 bases are a match to TRBD1. This CDR3 contains 16 residues. CDR1 and CDR2 (germline): SGHRS, YFSETQ. V shed 2 bases and J 3 bases; nucleotides not matched to a gene: 6. Here the CDR3 DNA reads TGCGCCAGCAGCTTTACCGGGACAGGGAATGGAAACACCATATATTTT. This codes for CASSFTGTGNGNTIYF.